The 14 T cell receptor beta chains reported below all come from one sample, sequenced in a study of CD8 T cells in Susac syndrome. The RNA, roughly 0.45 to 1 ug, was put through reverse transcription using random hexamers. TCRdb re-called the immunoSEQ multiplex PCR reads through MiXCR, storing one row per CDR3 protein. Of approximately 220,000 distinct CDR3 sequences in the sample, more than 85% were seen once. The sequenced sample was CD8+ T cells from PBMCs. These TCRs come from a human donor with multiple sclerosis.

J is TRBJ2-1 and V is TRBV4-3; 7 nucleotides agree with TRBD2. The CDR3 consists of 17 residues. The J segment lost 4 bases and the V segment lost 0 bases, leaving 9 bases of the junction unmatched. Germline values: CDR1 LGHNA, CDR2 YSLEER. The CDR3 protein is CASSQDPGTTFYNEQFF. The DNA of the CDR3 is TGCGCCAGCAGCCAAGATCCAGGGACTACTTTTTACAATGAGCAGTTCTTC.

V and J are TRBV5-8 and TRBJ1-1; TRBD1 might be the D (6 bases). V lost 1 base to trimming and J lost 3 bases, with 7 bases between them. The CDR3 is 13 amino acids. Germline assignment: CDR1 SGHTS and CDR2 YDEGEE. DNA of the CDR3: TGTGCCAGCAGCTTGCACAGGGACACTGAAGCTTTCTTT. As protein: CASSLHRDTEAFF.

The V call is TRBV27, the J call TRBJ2-5; tentatively, D is TRBD2 (5 bases). Germline lookup yields CDR1 MNHEY and CDR2 SMNVEV (reference sequence). Trimming removed 3 bases at V and 4 bases at J, with 12 bases between. This CDR3 region has 14 residues. CDR3 in amino acids: CASSFVPGGETQYF. The CDR3 nucleotides read TGTGCCAGCAGTTTCGTGCCAGGAGGAGAGACCCAGTACTTC.

The chain uses TRBV30 and TRBJ2-1; D call uncertain. This CDR3 is 11 amino acids long. V was shortened by 5 bases and J by 7 bases, with 9 bases between the two germline ends. CDR1 and CDR2 from the germline V gene are GTSNPN and SVGIG (reference sequence). DNA of the CDR3: TGTGCCTGGCAAAGACGGAATGAGCAGTTCTTC. This translates into CAWQRRNEQFF.

This sequence joins TRBV20-1 and TRBJ1-1, with TRBD1 matching over 11 bases. Germline V lookup: CDR1 DFQATT, CDR2 SNEGSKA (reference sequence). V gave up 4 bases and J gave up 3 bases; unmatched junction bases: 13. This CDR3 contains 17 residues. CDR3 sequence reads: CSATSGTGGLGDTEAFF. The CDR3 coding sequence is TGCAGTGCTACTTCCGGGACAGGGGGGCTTGGTGACACTGAAGCTTTCTTT.

The chain carries TRBV19 and TRBJ2-3, with 8 bases identical to TRBD2. The V and J ends lost 7 bases and 9 bases, in that order; junction bases with no gene match: 15. From germline, CDR1 is LNHDA and CDR2 SQIVND (reference sequence). This CDR3 has 15 residues. This CDR3 reads CASTSGTSGLTTQYF. CDR3 nucleotides: TGTGCCAGTACTTCCGGAACTAGCGGATTAACGACGCAGTATTTT.

The chain recombines TRBV19 with TRBJ1-2; D gene unclear. Deletions cut 3 bases from V and 6 bases from J, with 14 bases between. The CDR3 has 14 amino acids. Looked up from germline, CDR1 is LNHDA and CDR2 is SQIVND (reference sequence). The CDR3 here is CASSIGTPGDGYTF. The CDR3 region has the DNA TGTGCCAGTAGTATCGGAACACCCGGGGATGGCTACACCTTC.

This sequence joins TRBV7-2 and TRBJ1-6; 7 nucleotides agree with TRBD1. The V segment lost 5 bases and the J segment 8 bases; nucleotides outside the gene matches: 12. CDR1 is SGHTA, CDR2 FQGNSA, per germline. This CDR3 is built from 16 residues. CDR3 bases: TGTGCCAGCAGCCAGTACAGGGGATATGTGGATTCACCCCTCCACTTT. It specifies CASSQYRGYVDSPLHF.

The V call is TRBV20-1, the J call TRBJ2-2; 10 bases fit TRBD1. This CDR3 comprises 14 residues. V lost 6 bases, J lost 4 bases, and 5 bases stayed unmatched. The germline V gene encodes CDR1 DFQATT and CDR2 SNEGSKA (reference sequence). Here the CDR3 reads CSAPGDRGTGELFF. The CDR3 DNA follows: TGCAGTGCCCCGGGGGACAGGGGCACCGGGGAGCTGTTTTTT.

The chain is built from TRBV7-3 and TRBJ2-7; possible D gene TRBD1, 5 bases. Looked up from germline, CDR1 is SGHTA and CDR2 is FQGTGA. CDR3 size: 12 residues. The V end lost 5 bases, the J end lost 6 bases, and 11 bases lay between the germline ends. In nucleotides, the CDR3 is TGTGCCAGCAGCCCGCAGGGCGGCGAGCAGTACTTC. Translated: CASSPQGGEQYF.

The chain uses TRBV13 and TRBJ2-5, with D hard to call. The CDR3 contains 13 residues. The germline gives CDR1 PRHDT, CDR2 FYEKMQ (reference sequence). Deletions cut 5 bases from V and 5 bases from J, with 12 bases between. The CDR3 reads CASSPFRSETQYF. In DNA, the CDR3 is TGTGCCAGCAGCCCCTTTCGGAGTGAGACCCAGTACTTC.

V and J are TRBV24-1 and TRBJ2-5; D is undetermined. Trimming shortened V by 0 bases and J by 0 bases, and 16 bases separated the two germline ends. Looked up from germline, CDR1 is KGHDR and CDR2 is SFDVKD. The CDR3 totals 18 residues. The chain's CDR3 is CATSDLVSGVSNQETQYF. The CDR3, as DNA: TGTGCCACCAGTGATTTGGTGTCGGGTGTGTCGAACCAAGAGACCCAGTACTTC.

This chain links TRBV6-5 with TRBJ2-1; possibly TRBD2 for D (5 bases). Germline V gene sequence: CDR1 MNHEY, CDR2 SVGAGI. V gave up 4 bases and J gave up 14 bases, with 12 bases separating them. This CDR3 is 11 amino acids long. The CDR3 bases are TGTGCCAGCAGTTCACGGGGTATTAAGTTCTTC. It codes for CASSSRGIKFF.

This chain connects TRBV6-2 or TRBV6-3 to TRBJ2-5; 7 bases agree with TRBD1. V was clipped by 5 bases and J by 5 bases; unmatched bases: 14. The CDR3 extends over 16 amino acids. Per germline, CDR1 MNHEY and CDR2 SVGEGT. DNA for the CDR3: TGTGCCAGCAGTACTCCGACAGGGCTGGGAGTGGAGACCCAGTACTTC. It specifies CASSTPTGLGVETQYF.